The 18 T cell receptor beta chains listed next were all sequenced from one sample in a study of T cell changes during pregnancy in multiple sclerosis. The data were produced by immunoSEQ multiplex PCR, yet TCRdb's version contains in-frame clones alone and is incomplete. The table has approximately 44,000 clones, 80% to 90% seen once. The starting material was CD4+ T cells from peripheral blood mononuclear cells, obtained in the first trimester of pregnancy. Receptor source: a female donor with multiple sclerosis, enrolled in a pregnancy study.

J is TRBJ2-3 and V is TRBV2; 15 nucleotides align to TRBD2. Germline V gene sequence: CDR1 SNHLY, CDR2 FYNNEI. Unmatched junction bases numbered 4, after V lost 5 bases and J lost 4 bases. The CDR3 spans 16 residues. The CDR3 bases are TGTGCCAGCAGTCCTGGGACTAGCGGGAGGTCAGATACGCAGTATTTT. Amino acid sequence: CASSPGTSGRSDTQYF. The full variable domain, completed using reference TRBV2 and TRBJ2-3, is EPEVTQTPSHQVTQMGQEVILRCVPISNHLYFYWYRQILGQKVEFLVSFYNNEISEKSEIFDDQFSVERPDGSNFTLKIRSTKLEDSAMYFCASSPGTSGRSDTQYFGPGTRLTVL.

The chain combines TRBV27 with TRBJ1-2; 10 bases map to TRBD1. After removal of 5 bases from V and 5 bases from J, the junction contained 8 bases not matched to a gene. CDR3 length equals 15 residues. Looked up from germline, CDR1 is MNHEY and CDR2 is SMNVEV (reference sequence). The CDR3 region has the DNA TGTGCCAGCAGTCCGGGACAGGGGAAGGAATATGGCTACACCTTC. Residues: CASSPGQGKEYGYTF.

This clone has a handful of counts. This chain connects TRBV7-2 to TRBJ1-5; no clear D. The CDR3 contains 13 residues. V lost 3 bases and J lost 2, with 5 bases in between. Germline V gene lookup returns CDR1 SGHTA and CDR2 FQGNSA. CDR3 loop: CASSFGGNQPQHF. CDR3 coding DNA: TGTGCCAGCAGCTTCGGGGGCAATCAGCCCCAGCATTTT. Full variable domain (outside the CDR3, taken from reference TRBV7-2 and TRBJ1-5): GAGVSQSPSNKVTEKGKDVELRCDPISGHTALYWYRQSLGQGLEFLIYFQGNSAPDKSGLPSDRFSAERTGGSVSTLTIQRTQQEDSAVYLCASSFGGNQPQHFGDGTRLSIL.

The V call is TRBV5-6, the J call TRBJ2-7; maybe TRBD2 (6 bases). The CDR3 spans 17 residues. The ends were cut back, 5 bases at V and 2 bases at J, with 23 bases in the middle. Looked up from germline, CDR1 is SGHDT and CDR2 is YYEEEE. The CDR3 bases are TGTGCCAGCAGATACTGGGGGGTTTCGATGATACCCTACGAGCAGTACTTC. Protein sequence: CASRYWGVSMIPYEQYF.

The V and J genes are TRBV6-1 and TRBJ2-4; possibly TRBD1 for D (5 bases). With 5 bases removed from V and 12 bases from J, the gap between germline ends came to 11 bases. Per the germline V gene, CDR1 is MNHNS and CDR2 is SASEGT. CDR3 size: 11 residues. The CDR3 nucleotides are TGTGCCAGCAGTCGTCAGGGTTATCAGTACTTC. Its protein is CASSRQGYQYF.

This rearrangement joins TRBV5-1 to TRBJ2-7; 9 nucleotides agree with TRBD1. CDR1 and CDR2 (germline): SGHRS, YFSETQ. The V segment lost 3 bases and the J segment 2 bases; nucleotides outside the gene matches: 6. The CDR3 contains 15 residues. CDR3 amino acids: CASSSAGTGTYEQYF. DNA of the CDR3: TGCGCCAGCAGCTCGGCCGGGACAGGGACCTACGAGCAGTACTTC. Full variable domain (rest looked up from reference TRBV5-1 and TRBJ2-7): KAGVTQTPRYLIKTRGQQVTLSCSPISGHRSVSWYQQTPGQGLQFLFEYFSETQRNKGNFPGRFSGRQFSNSRSEMNVSTLELGDSALYLCASSSAGTGTYEQYFGPGTRLTVT.

This clone has a handful of counts. The chain uses TRBV28 and TRBJ1-2; 7 bases fit TRBD1. After removal of 8 bases from V and 0 bases from J, the junction contained 6 bases not matched to a gene. Germline CDR1 reads MDHEN; CDR2 reads SYDVKM. The CDR3 loop spans 14 amino acids. As DNA, the CDR3 is TGTGCCAGCCAGGGACAGCCTACTAACTATGGCTACACCTTC. Encoded protein: CASQGQPTNYGYTF.

This clone came up a few times. The chain carries TRBV6-5 and TRBJ2-2; D unclear. The germline CDR1 and CDR2 sequences are MNHEY and SVGAGI. This CDR3 comprises 14 residues. The V end was cut by 5 bases, the J end by 5 bases, with 12 bases between. DNA for the CDR3: TGTGCCAGCAGTCCCAGACAAGTAACCGGGGAGCTGTTTTTT. Translating gives CASSPRQVTGELFF.

The chain recombines TRBV20-1 with TRBJ2-7; TRBD1 matches at 11 bases. The V gene's germline CDR1 is DFQATT and CDR2 SNEGSKA (reference sequence). The CDR3 is 11 amino acids. The CDR3 loop is CSMGQGDEQYF. The CDR3 region has the DNA TGCAGCATGGGACAGGGGGACGAGCAGTACTTC.

The J gene is TRBJ2-6, the V gene TRBV19; D is ambiguous. This CDR3 has 16 amino acids. Trimming removed 6 bases at V and 0 bases at J, with 12 bases between. Germline V gene data show CDR1 as LNHDA and CDR2 as SQIVND (reference sequence). The CDR3 reads CASSPNLSSGANVLTF. CDR3 in DNA: TGTGCCAGTAGCCCGAATCTGAGCTCTGGGGCCAACGTCCTGACTTTC.

The chain couples TRBV7-2 to TRBJ1-2; D may be TRBD1 (5 bases). V was trimmed by 2 bases and J by 3 bases, leaving 10 bases between them. This CDR3 contains 14 residues. Germline V lookup: CDR1 SGHTA, CDR2 FQGNSA. The CDR3 coding sequence is TGTGCCAGCAGCTTATCAGGAGGGGACTATGGCTACACCTTC. This translates into CASSLSGGDYGYTF.

The chain links TRBV28 to TRBJ2-3; 8 bases map to TRBD1. The CDR3 extends over 17 amino acids. CDR1 is MDHEN, CDR2 SYDVKM, per germline. The ends lost 4 bases at V and 11 bases at J; junction bases unmatched: 20. The CDR3: CASSYASGTGRTTVQYF. CDR3 DNA: TGTGCCAGCAGTTACGCTTCCGGGACAGGCAGGACGACGGTGCAGTATTTT.

The chain employs TRBV7-3 and TRBJ1-1; D remains ambiguous. V was pared by 0 bases and J by 8 bases, with 10 bases between. The CDR3 contains 13 residues. Germline-derived CDR1 and CDR2 are SGHTA and FQGTGA. This chain's CDR3 is CASSLTAEAEAFF. CDR3 bases: TGTGCCAGCAGCTTAACGGCGGAAGCAGAAGCTTTCTTT.

This chain connects TRBV12-5 to TRBJ2-5, with D maybe TRBD2 (5 bases). Germline V gives CDR1 LGHNT, CDR2 FRNRAP. The V end was cut by 6 bases, the J end by 3 bases, with 17 bases between. The CDR3 length is 15 residues. CDR3 DNA: TGTGCTAGTGGCTTCAGAGGAGCCGGGGAAGAGACCCAGTACTTC. This codes for CASGFRGAGEETQYF.

This chain joins TRBV6-6 and TRBJ1-2; the match to TRBD1 covers 8 bases. Germline trimming cut 11 bases from V and 3 bases from J; bases unmatched to any gene: 5. The CDR3 is made up of 12 amino acids. CDR1 is MNHNY, CDR2 SVGAGI, per germline (reference sequence). In DNA, the CDR3 is TGTGCCGCGGAACAGGGGGACTATGGCTACACCTTC. It codes for CAAEQGDYGYTF.

The chain recombines TRBV29-1 with TRBJ2-7; 7 bases align to TRBD2. Germline loops: CDR1 SQVTM, CDR2 ANQGSEA. This CDR3 comprises 14 residues. The V gene end was trimmed by 6 bases and the J gene end by 4 bases; junction bases not matched to a gene: 12. For the CDR3, the DNA is TGCAGCGTCGCCGGCGGGAGTAGCAGTTACGAGCAGTACTTC. Encoded protein: CSVAGGSSSYEQYF.

This clone was picked up one time. The chain employs TRBV9 and TRBJ2-3, with D hard to call. This CDR3 is built from 15 residues. Trimming left V 0 bases short and J 2 bases short, with 10 bases between. CDR1 SGDLS and CDR2 YYNGEE come from the germline V gene. Here the CDR3 DNA reads TGTGCCAGCAGCGTAGACTACCCAGTCACAGATACGCAGTATTTT. Translated, it gives CASSVDYPVTDTQYF.

The genes are TRBV28 and TRBJ1-5; D gene ambiguous. The CDR3 extends over 14 amino acids. Trimming stripped 3 bases from V and 3 bases from J, with 9 bases between. CDR1 MDHEN and CDR2 SYDVKM come from the germline V gene. Here the CDR3 DNA reads TGTGCCAGCAGTTTTTCACGGTTCAATCAGCCCCAGCATTTT. This codes for CASSFSRFNQPQHF.